The rows below give T cell receptor beta chains drawn from one sample of a study of blood T cell repertoires in COVID-19. Only in-frame clones appear in the TCRdb table, and some are missing; sequencing was by immunoSEQ multiplex PCR. Of 55,000 to 80,000 clones in the sample, 75% to 90% are singletons; the top ten hold roughly 20%. Sequenced sample: peripheral blood. Receptor source: a woman at least 80 years old with acute or convalescent COVID-19. Both conserved end residues are part of each CDR3. For some rows the clone size is stated as once, few or many, or as a class when expanded; others skip it.

size	V	J	CDR3
.	TRBV5-4	TRBJ2-1	CASSFPTSGGEQFF
once	TRBV19	TRBJ2-3	CASNGGLSRTDTQYF
.	TRBV5-6	TRBJ1-2	CASSLVGRGANYGYTF
.	TRBV9	TRBJ2-1	CASSALAGLSYNEQFF
.	TRBV7-3	TRBJ1-1	CASSRDRVTEAFF
.	TRBV27	TRBJ2-7	CASSFGTGGYEQYF
.	TRBV30	TRBJ2-1	CAWSVLRSNEQFF
.	TRBV19	TRBJ1-2	CASSSDRGWGYTF
.	TRBV10-3	TRBJ2-1	CAISSGTLRDEQFF
.	TRBV5-8	TRBJ2-3	CASSAGLAGVRVADTQYF
few	TRBV30	TRBJ1-6	CAWQRAGNSPLHF
.	TRBV6-1	TRBJ1-1	CASSENRLTEAFF